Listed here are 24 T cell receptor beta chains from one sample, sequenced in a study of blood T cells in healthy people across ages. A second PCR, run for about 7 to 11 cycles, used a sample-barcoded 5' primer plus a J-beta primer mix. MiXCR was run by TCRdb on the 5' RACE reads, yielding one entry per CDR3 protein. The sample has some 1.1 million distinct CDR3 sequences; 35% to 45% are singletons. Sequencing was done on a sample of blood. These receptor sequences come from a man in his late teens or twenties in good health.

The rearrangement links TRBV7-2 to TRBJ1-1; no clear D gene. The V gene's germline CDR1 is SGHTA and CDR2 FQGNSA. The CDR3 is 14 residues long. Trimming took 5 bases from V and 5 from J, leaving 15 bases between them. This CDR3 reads CASSVLGPGTEAFF. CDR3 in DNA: TGTGCCAGCAGCGTACTGGGCCCGGGAACTGAAGCTTTCTTT.

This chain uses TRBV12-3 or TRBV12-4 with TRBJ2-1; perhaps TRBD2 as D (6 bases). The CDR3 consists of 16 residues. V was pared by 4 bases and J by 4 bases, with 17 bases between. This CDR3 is CASSYFRGLTYNEQFF. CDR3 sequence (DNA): TGTGCCAGCAGTTACTTCCGGGGACTCACTTACAATGAGCAGTTCTTC.

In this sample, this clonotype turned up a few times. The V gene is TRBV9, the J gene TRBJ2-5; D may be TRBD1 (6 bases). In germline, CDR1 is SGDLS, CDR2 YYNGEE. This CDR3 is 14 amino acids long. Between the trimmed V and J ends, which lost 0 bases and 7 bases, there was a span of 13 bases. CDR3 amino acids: CASSVVSEGGTQYF. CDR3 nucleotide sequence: TGTGCCAGCAGCGTAGTCTCGGAAGGGGGGACCCAGTACTTC. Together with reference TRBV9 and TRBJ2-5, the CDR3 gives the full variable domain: DSGVTQTPKHLITATGQRVTLRCSPRSGDLSVYWYQQSLDQGLQFLIQYYNGEERAKGNILERFSAQQFPDLHSELNLSSLELGDSALYFCASSVVSEGGTQYFGPGTRLLVL.

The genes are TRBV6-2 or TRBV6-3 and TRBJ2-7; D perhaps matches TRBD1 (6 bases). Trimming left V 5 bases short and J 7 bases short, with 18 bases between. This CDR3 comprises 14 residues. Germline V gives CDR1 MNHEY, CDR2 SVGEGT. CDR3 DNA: TGTGCCAGCAGTCGATGGGGGCTCGGGGATGAGCAGTACTTC. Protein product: CASSRWGLGDEQYF.

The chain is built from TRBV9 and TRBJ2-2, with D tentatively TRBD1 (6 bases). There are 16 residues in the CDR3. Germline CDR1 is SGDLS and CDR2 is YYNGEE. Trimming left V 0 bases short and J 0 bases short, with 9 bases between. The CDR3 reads CASSVAGATNTGELFF. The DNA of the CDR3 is TGTGCCAGCAGCGTAGCAGGGGCCACGAACACCGGGGAGCTGTTTTTT. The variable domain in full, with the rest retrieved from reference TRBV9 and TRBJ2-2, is DSGVTQTPKHLITATGQRVTLRCSPRSGDLSVYWYQQSLDQGLQFLIQYYNGEERAKGNILERFSAQQFPDLHSELNLSSLELGDSALYFCASSVAGATNTGELFFGEGSRLTVL.

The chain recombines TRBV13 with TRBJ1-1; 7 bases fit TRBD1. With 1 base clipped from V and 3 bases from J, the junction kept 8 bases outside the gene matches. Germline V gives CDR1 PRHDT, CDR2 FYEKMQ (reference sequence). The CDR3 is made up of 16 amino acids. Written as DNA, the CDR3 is TGTGCCAGCAGCTTAGCCCAGGGGGGAGTTGACACTGAAGCTTTCTTT. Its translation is CASSLAQGGVDTEAFF.

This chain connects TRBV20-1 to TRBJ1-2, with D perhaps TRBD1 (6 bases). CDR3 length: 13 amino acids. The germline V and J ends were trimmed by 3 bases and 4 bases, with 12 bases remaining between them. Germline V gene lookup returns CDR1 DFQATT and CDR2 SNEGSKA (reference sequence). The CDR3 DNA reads TGCAGTGCTAGTGCAGGGGCCGGCTATGGCTACACCTTC. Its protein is CSASAGAGYGYTF.

This CDR3 is CASSGLGTARRPNTEAFF. CDR3 DNA sequence: TGTGCCAGCAGCGGCCTTGGGACAGCCCGGAGGCCGAACACTGAAGCTTTCTTT. V gene TRBV7-9 combines with J gene TRBJ1-1; 7 positions match TRBD1. The CDR3 is 18 residues long. V shed 5 bases and J 1 base; nucleotides not matched to a gene: 16. Germline V gives CDR1 SEHNR, CDR2 FQNEAQ (reference sequence).

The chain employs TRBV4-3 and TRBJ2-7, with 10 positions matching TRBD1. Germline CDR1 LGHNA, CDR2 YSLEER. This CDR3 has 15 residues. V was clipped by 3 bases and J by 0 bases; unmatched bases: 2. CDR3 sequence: CASSHGTGVSYEQYF. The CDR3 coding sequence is TGCGCCAGCAGCCACGGGACAGGGGTCTCCTACGAGCAGTACTTC.

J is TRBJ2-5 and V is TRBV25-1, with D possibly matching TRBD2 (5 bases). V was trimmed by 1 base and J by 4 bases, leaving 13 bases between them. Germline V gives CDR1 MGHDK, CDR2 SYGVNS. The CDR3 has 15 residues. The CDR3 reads CASSEWRRLGETQYF. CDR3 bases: TGTGCCAGCAGTGAATGGAGGCGGTTGGGAGAGACCCAGTACTTC. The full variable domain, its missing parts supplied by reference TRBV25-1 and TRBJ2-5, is EADIYQTPRYLVIGTGKKITLECSQTMGHDKMYWYQQDPGMELHLIHYSYGVNSTEKGDLSSESTVSRIRTEHFPLTLESARPSHTSQYLCASSEWRRLGETQYFGPGTRLLVL.

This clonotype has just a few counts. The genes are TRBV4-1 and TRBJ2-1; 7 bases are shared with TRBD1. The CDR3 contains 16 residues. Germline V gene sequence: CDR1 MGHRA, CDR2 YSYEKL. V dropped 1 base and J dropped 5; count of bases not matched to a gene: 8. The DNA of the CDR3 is TGCGCCAGCAGCCAAGTCAGGACAGGACACCACAATGAGCAGTTCTTC. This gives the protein CASSQVRTGHHNEQFF.

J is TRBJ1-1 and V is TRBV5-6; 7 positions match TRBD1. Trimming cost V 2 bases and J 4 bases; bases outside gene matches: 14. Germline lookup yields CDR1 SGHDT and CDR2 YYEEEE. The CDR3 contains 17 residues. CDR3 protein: CASSLPGTASPGTEAFF. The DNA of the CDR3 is TGTGCCAGCAGCTTACCCGGGACAGCATCCCCGGGCACTGAAGCTTTCTTT.

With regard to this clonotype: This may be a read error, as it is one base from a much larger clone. DNA for the CDR3: TGTGCCAGCAGCGTCGGTAGCGAAGAGACCCAGTTCTTC. Amino acids: CASSVGSEETQFF. The chain is built from TRBV9 and TRBJ2-1; weak D call: TRBD2 (5 bases). The CDR3 contains 13 residues. The V gene lost 2 bases and the J gene lost 13 bases, with 16 bases spanning the gap. Germline values: CDR1 SGDLS, CDR2 YYNGEE.

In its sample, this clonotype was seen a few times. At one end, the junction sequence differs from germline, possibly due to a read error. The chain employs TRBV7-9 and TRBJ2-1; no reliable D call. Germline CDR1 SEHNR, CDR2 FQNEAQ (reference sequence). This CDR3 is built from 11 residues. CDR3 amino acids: CASSLGREQFF. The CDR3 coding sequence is TGCGCCAGCAGCTTGGGCAGAGAGCAGTTCTTC.

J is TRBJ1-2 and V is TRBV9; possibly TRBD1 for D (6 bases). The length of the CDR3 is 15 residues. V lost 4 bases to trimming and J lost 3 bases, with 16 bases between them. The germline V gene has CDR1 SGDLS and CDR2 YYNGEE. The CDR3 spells CASSPRTEPYYGYTF. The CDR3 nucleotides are TGTGCCAGCAGCCCACGGACAGAGCCTTACTATGGCTACACCTTC.

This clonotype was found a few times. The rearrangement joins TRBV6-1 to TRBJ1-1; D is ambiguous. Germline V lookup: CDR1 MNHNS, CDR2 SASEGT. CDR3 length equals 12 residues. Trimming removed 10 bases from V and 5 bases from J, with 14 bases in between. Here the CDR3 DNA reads TGTGCCACCCAACGTACAGAGACTGAAGCTTTCTTT. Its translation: CATQRTETEAFF.

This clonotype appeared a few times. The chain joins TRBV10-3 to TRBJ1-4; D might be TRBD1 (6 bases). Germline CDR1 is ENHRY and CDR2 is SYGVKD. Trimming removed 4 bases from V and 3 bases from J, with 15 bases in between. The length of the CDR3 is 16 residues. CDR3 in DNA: TGTGCCATCAGTGCGGGGGGACACCCTGCTAATGAAAAACTGTTTTTT. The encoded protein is CAISAGGHPANEKLFF.

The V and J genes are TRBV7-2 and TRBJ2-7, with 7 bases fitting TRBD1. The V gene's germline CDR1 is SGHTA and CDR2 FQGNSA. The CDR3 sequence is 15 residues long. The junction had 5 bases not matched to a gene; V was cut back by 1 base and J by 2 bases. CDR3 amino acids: CASSLDGTATYEQYF. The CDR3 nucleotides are TGTGCCAGCAGCTTAGACGGGACAGCTACCTACGAGCAGTACTTC. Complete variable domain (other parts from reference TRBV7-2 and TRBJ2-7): GAGVSQSPSNKVTEKGKDVELRCDPISGHTALYWYRQSLGQGLEFLIYFQGNSAPDKSGLPSDRFSAERTGGSVSTLTIQRTQQEDSAVYLCASSLDGTATYEQYFGPGTRLTVT.

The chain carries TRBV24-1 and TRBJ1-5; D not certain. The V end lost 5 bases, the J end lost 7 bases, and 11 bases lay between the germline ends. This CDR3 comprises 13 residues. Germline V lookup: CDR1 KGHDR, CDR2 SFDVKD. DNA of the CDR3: TGTGCCACCAGTGTTGGTTTAGGGCAGCCCCAGCATTTT. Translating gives CATSVGLGQPQHF.

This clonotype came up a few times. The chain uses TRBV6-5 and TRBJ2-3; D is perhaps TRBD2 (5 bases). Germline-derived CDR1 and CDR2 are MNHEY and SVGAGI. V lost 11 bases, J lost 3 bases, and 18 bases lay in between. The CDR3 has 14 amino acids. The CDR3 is CAFKRGPRTDTQYF. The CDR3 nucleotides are TGTGCCTTCAAAAGAGGGCCGCGTACAGATACGCAGTATTTT.

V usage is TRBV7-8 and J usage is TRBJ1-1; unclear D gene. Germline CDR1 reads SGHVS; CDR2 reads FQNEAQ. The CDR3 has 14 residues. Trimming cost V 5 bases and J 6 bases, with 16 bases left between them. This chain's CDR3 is CASSLTRTRAEAFF. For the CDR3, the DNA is TGTGCCAGCAGCCTTACTCGGACGCGTGCTGAAGCTTTCTTT.

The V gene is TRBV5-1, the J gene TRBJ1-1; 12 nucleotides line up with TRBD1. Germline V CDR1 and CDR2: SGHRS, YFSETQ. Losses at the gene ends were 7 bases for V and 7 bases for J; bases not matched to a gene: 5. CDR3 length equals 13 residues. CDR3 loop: CASLGQGAVEAFF. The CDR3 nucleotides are TGCGCCAGCTTGGGACAGGGGGCAGTTGAAGCTTTCTTT.

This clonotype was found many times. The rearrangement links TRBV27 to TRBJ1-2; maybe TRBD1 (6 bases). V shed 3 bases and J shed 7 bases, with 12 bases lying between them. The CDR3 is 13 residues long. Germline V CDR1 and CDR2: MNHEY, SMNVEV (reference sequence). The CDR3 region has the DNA TGTGCCAGCAGTTTTAGGCAGGGGAGTGGCTACACCTTC. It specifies CASSFRQGSGYTF.

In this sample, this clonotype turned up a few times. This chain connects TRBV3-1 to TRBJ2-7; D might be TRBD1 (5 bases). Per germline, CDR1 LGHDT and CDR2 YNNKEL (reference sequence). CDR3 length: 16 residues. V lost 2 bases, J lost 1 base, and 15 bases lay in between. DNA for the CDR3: TGTGCCAGCAGCCAACATTCGAAGGGGTTTTCCTACGAGCAGTACTTC. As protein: CASSQHSKGFSYEQYF.